This is a list of T cell receptor beta chains from one sample in a study of CXCR3-negative and CXCR3-positive naive CD8 T cells. With the 5' RACE reads reprocessed, TCRdb shows one record per CDR3 protein and no DNA. The data include under 110,000 distinct CDR3 sequences; the top ten clones carry more than 0.3%. The sequenced sample consisted of naive CXCR3+ CD8+ T cells from blood. The receptors were sampled from a human donor in good health. Some clones in this sample may be carry-over from other donors' samples. The CDR3 runs from the conserved cysteine through the conserved F or W.

TRBJ2-3 | TRBV6-2/TRBV6-3 | CASSGQASSFTDTQYF
TRBJ1-2 | TRBV20-1 | CSATPSPTGNYVYTF
TRBJ2-7 | TRBV7-9 | CASSQGGDYTYEQYF
TRBJ2-5 | TRBV6-2/TRBV6-3 | CASSSGRGGYQETEYF
TRBJ1-4 | TRBV5-1 | CASSLKKNEKLFF
TRBJ2-3 | TRBV7-9 | CASSPTDSPGKDTQYF
TRBJ1-6 | TRBV28 | CASSKAAGGHNSPLHF
TRBJ1-1 | TRBV15 | CATSRETGDTEAFF
TRBJ2-3 | TRBV12-3/TRBV12-4 | CASSLISGTDTQYF
TRBJ2-5 | TRBV29-1 | CSAHGDGTEYQETQYF
TRBJ1-6 | TRBV28 | CASSFSTPDLYSSYNSPLHF
TRBJ2-1 | TRBV7-9 | CASSPGTSFFGEQFF
TRBJ2-7 | TRBV12-3/TRBV12-4 | CASSSAAAGAYEQYF
TRBJ2-1 | TRBV6-2/TRBV6-3 | CASSYSFYREVDNEQFF
TRBJ1-4 | TRBV9 | CASSGGRDSRPLFF
TRBJ1-5 | TRBV27 | CASSIGTARGIYSNQPQHF
TRBJ2-1 | TRBV29-1 | CSADPLAGAVGTQFF
TRBJ2-3 | TRBV7-9 | CASSLAVDTQYF
TRBJ2-7 | TRBV29-1 | CSVELGETYEQYF
TRBJ2-5 | TRBV7-9 | CASSLVGQGAGETQYF
TRBJ2-7 | TRBV28 | CASSLSVVGQGSYEQYF
TRBJ2-1 | TRBV7-9 | CASSLTGQGADEQFF
TRBJ2-7 | TRBV21-1 | CASSEGLSVYEQYF
TRBJ2-7 | TRBV27 | CASSSGGRPYEQYF
TRBJ1-2 | TRBV7-9 | CASSLAPGQDFGYTF
TRBJ2-3 | TRBV7-2 | CASRAASGSADTQYF
TRBJ2-1 | TRBV4-1 | CASSQGAGTYNEQFF
TRBJ2-7 | TRBV2 | CASRPRSLYEQYF
TRBJ1-1 | TRBV7-9 | CASSNLQGDTEAFF
TRBJ1-1 | TRBV29-1 | CSVLSNRGRAFF
TRBJ1-3 | TRBV4-1 | CASSQEGQGAISGNTIYF
TRBJ2-3 | TRBV7-6 | CASSLGSGPTDTQYF
TRBJ1-6 | TRBV12-3/TRBV12-4 | CASSGGVWNNSPLHF
TRBJ2-2 | TRBV5-5 | CASSLWAGFGGELFF
TRBJ2-1 | TRBV2 | CASIHRDGLKGSYNEQFF
TRBJ2-2 | TRBV28 | CASSLRGGSTGELFF
TRBJ2-1 | TRBV7-9 | CASSLEAGVWNEQFF
TRBJ2-7 | TRBV5-4 | CASSGTSGSNEQYF
TRBJ2-5 | TRBV7-2 | CASSLEGRLQETQYF
TRBJ2-1 | TRBV7-9 | CASSLGNNEQFF
TRBJ1-2 | TRBV20-1 | CSGPAERGYTF
TRBJ1-2 | TRBV15 | CATFEADGYTF
TRBJ1-2 | TRBV7-9 | CASSLVGSPGNYGYTF
TRBJ2-1 | TRBV12-3/TRBV12-4 | CASSPTGRGSDEQFF
TRBJ2-7 | TRBV11-2 | CASSLGREAPLGGYEQYF
TRBJ1-1 | TRBV11-3 | CASSPPESGGYEAFF
TRBJ2-5 | TRBV4-1 | CASSLLGLAGDQETQYF
TRBJ1-4 | TRBV6-5 | CASTLSWGAEKLFF
TRBJ1-2 | TRBV5-1 | CASSLAVDMGRTNYGYTF
TRBJ2-7 | TRBV2 | CASSGFGTGGYEQYF
TRBJ2-3 | TRBV20-1 | CSARDSRLQSDTQYF
TRBJ2-1 | TRBV12-3/TRBV12-4 | CASSLWTSGDNEQFF